This TCR beta chain derives from a study of T cells and Merkel cell carcinoma outcomes. CDR1 and CDR2 from the germline V gene are SEHNR and FQNEAQ (reference sequence). The CDR3 has 18 amino acids. The V end lost 3 bases, the J end lost 0 bases, and 20 bases lay between the germline ends. The repertoire was sequenced with immunoSEQ multiplex PCR; TCRdb's copy has only in-frame clones and lacks some. Counted here are about 15,000 clones, around nine tenths occurring once; the ten biggest clones make up 1.5% to 2.5%. The chain is built from TRBV7-9 and TRBJ1-1, with a weak D call TRBD1 (6 bases). Sequences were obtained from tumor tissue from Merkel cell carcinoma. This sequence originates from a human donor with Merkel cell carcinoma. For the CDR3, the DNA is TGTGCCAGCAGCTTTCTTTTTCCCCGTAGGGGGATGAACACTGAAGCTTTCTTT. Residues: CASSFLFPRRGMNTEAFF.